One sample yielded the 14 T cell receptor beta chains listed below, sequenced in a study of shared T cell receptors in the human thymus. Assay: immunoSEQ multiplex PCR; the TCRdb copy retains only in-frame clones and omits some. The sample has 500,000 to 850,000 clones; about 87% are singletons. These data are also associated with another study on human thymus T cells.

Specimen: thymocytes. Receptors were obtained from a boy under two years old with a congenital heart defect.

The chain carries TRBV5-6 and TRBJ1-2; D may be TRBD1 (6 bases). The CDR3 loop spans 15 amino acids. Trimming cost V 4 bases and J 2 bases, with 15 bases left between them. The germline gives CDR1 SGHDT, CDR2 YYEEEE. The CDR3 is CASSGRQGKNYGYTF. DNA of the CDR3: TGTGCCAGCAGCGGCCGGCAGGGGAAGAACTATGGCTACACCTTC.

The V gene is TRBV7-8, the J gene TRBJ2-7; 10 bases fit TRBD1. This CDR3 region has 15 residues. Germline V gene lookup returns CDR1 SGHVS and CDR2 FQNEAQ. The V and J ends lost 6 bases and 2 bases, in that order; junction bases with no gene match: 7. The CDR3 region is CASSWDRGLTYEQYF. The DNA of the CDR3 is TGTGCCAGCAGTTGGGACAGGGGACTAACCTACGAGCAGTACTTC.

This clone was recorded a few times. The J gene is TRBJ1-1, the V gene TRBV5-6, with D hard to call. CDR3 length: 13 amino acids. Germline CDR1 SGHDT, CDR2 YYEEEE. Trimming took off 4 bases at V and 3 bases at J, with 10 bases between the two ends. CDR3 in DNA: TGTGCCAGCAGCCGCCGACGGGACACTGAAGCTTTCTTT. Translation: CASSRRRDTEAFF.

This chain uses TRBV5-4 with TRBJ2-6; D may be TRBD1 (6 bases). The germline gives CDR1 SGHNT, CDR2 YYREEE (reference sequence). The CDR3 is made up of 18 amino acids. V was shortened by 6 bases and J by 1 base, with 20 bases between the two germline ends. The DNA of the CDR3 is TGTGCCAGCACCCTTGGGGGCGGCCCCACTTCTGGGGCCAACGTCCTGACTTTC. Residues: CASTLGGGPTSGANVLTF.

This clone has a single count. The chain combines TRBV4-3 with TRBJ1-1; 7 positions agree with TRBD1. Germline V gene data show CDR1 as LGHNA and CDR2 as YSLEER. The junction had 4 bases not matched to a gene; V was cut back by 0 bases and J by 6 bases. The CDR3 extends over 14 amino acids. Here the CDR3 reads CASSQDEGAAEAFF. CDR3 nucleotides: TGCGCCAGCAGCCAAGATGAGGGGGCGGCTGAAGCTTTCTTT.

This chain joins TRBV18 and TRBJ2-1; 10 bases match TRBD2. Germline values: CDR1 KGHSH, CDR2 LQKENI. The CDR3 is 18 residues long. V shed 0 bases, J shed 8 bases, and the junction held 13 bases outside the gene matches. The CDR3 spells CASSPPASGRTNVYEQFF. Here the CDR3 DNA reads TGTGCCAGCTCACCACCAGCTAGCGGGAGAACTAACGTCTATGAGCAGTTCTTC.

The chain couples TRBV11-2 to TRBJ1-1; 11 bases are a match to TRBD1. Germline V gene lookup returns CDR1 SGHAT and CDR2 FQNNGV. The CDR3 extends over 16 amino acids. The ends lost 5 bases at V and 1 base at J; junction bases unmatched: 6. CDR3 sequence: CASSPRTGGPNTEAFF. In nucleotides, the CDR3 is TGTGCCAGCAGCCCCCGGACAGGGGGCCCGAACACTGAAGCTTTCTTT.

This clone appeared a single time. The chain employs TRBV4-3 and TRBJ2-7, with 7 nucleotides matching TRBD1. V lost 0 bases and J lost 1; bases outside the gene matches: 0. The CDR3 sequence is 14 residues long. From germline, CDR1 is LGHNA and CDR2 YSLEER. In nucleotides, the CDR3 is TGCGCCAGCAGCCAAGAGGACAGGTCCTACGAGCAGTACTTC. Amino acid sequence: CASSQEDRSYEQYF.

The genes are TRBV9 and TRBJ2-2, with 10 bases lining up with TRBD2. Trimming at V came to 0 bases and at J to 1 base, leaving 3 bases not matched to a gene. This CDR3 has 17 residues. Germline CDR1 reads SGDLS; CDR2 reads YYNGEE. The CDR3 coding sequence is TGTGCCAGCAGCGTAGAGGTAGCGGGGGGGAACACCGGGGAGCTGTTTTTT. Translated, it gives CASSVEVAGGNTGELFF.

J is TRBJ1-5 and V is TRBV6-5; TRBD1 might be the D (6 bases). CDR3 size: 15 residues. The V end lost 5 bases, the J end lost 6 bases, and 17 bases lay between the germline ends. The germline V gene has CDR1 MNHEY and CDR2 SVGAGI. CDR3 in DNA: TGTGCCAGCAGTAAGGCAGGACAGACGGGTCAGCCCCAGCATTTT. It codes for CASSKAGQTGQPQHF.

The V call is TRBV6-6, the J call TRBJ2-4, with D perhaps TRBD2 (5 bases). The CDR3 is 15 amino acids. V was pared by 2 bases and J by 1 base, with 9 bases between. Germline V gene lookup returns CDR1 MNHNY and CDR2 SVGAGI (reference sequence). CDR3 DNA sequence: TGTGCCAGCAGTTACCTACCGGGGGCCAAAAACATTCAGTACTTC. This codes for CASSYLPGAKNIQYF.

The chain carries TRBV15 and TRBJ2-1; D is ambiguous. Trimming shortened V by 4 bases and J by 8 bases, and 9 bases separated the two germline ends. The length of the CDR3 is 12 residues. The germline CDR1 and CDR2 sequences are LNHNV and YYDKDF (reference sequence). Here the CDR3 reads CATSTAWYEQFF. The CDR3, as DNA: TGTGCCACCAGCACAGCGTGGTATGAGCAGTTCTTC. Full variable domain (missing parts from reference TRBV15 and TRBJ2-1): DAMVIQNPRYQVTQFGKPVTLSCSQTLNHNVMYWYQQKSSQAPKLLFHYYDKDFNNEADTPDNFQSRRPNTSFCFLDIRSPGLGDTAMYLCATSTAWYEQFFGPGTRLTVL.

This chain uses TRBV4-1 with TRBJ2-4, with 9 positions matching TRBD2. CDR1 is MGHRA and CDR2 is YSYEKL in the germline V gene. The J segment lost 7 bases and the V segment lost 0 bases, leaving 7 bases of the junction unmatched. The CDR3 consists of 16 residues. Here the CDR3 DNA reads TGCGCCAGCAGCCAAGACGCGGCGGGGGGGAGTAACATTCAGTACTTC. Encoded protein: CASSQDAAGGSNIQYF.

J is TRBJ1-5 and V is TRBV27; D is possibly TRBD1 (5 bases). The CDR3 extends over 14 amino acids. The V end was cut by 6 bases, the J end by 8 bases, with 17 bases between. Germline V CDR1 and CDR2: MNHEY, SMNVEV (reference sequence). CDR3 in DNA: TGTGCCAGCAGCCCCCGGACAATTGAAAAGCCCCAGCATTTT. It specifies CASSPRTIEKPQHF.